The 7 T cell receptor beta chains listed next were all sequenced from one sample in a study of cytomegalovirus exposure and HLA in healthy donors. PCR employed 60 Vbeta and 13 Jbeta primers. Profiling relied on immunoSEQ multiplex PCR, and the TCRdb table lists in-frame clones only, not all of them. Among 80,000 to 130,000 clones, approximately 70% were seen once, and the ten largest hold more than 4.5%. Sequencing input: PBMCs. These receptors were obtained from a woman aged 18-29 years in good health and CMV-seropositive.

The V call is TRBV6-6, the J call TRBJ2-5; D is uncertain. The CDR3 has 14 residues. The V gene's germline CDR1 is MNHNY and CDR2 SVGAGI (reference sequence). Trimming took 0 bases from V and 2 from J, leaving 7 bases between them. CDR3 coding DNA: TGTGCCAGCAGTTACTCGATACAGCAAGAGACCCAGTACTTC. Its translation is CASSYSIQQETQYF.

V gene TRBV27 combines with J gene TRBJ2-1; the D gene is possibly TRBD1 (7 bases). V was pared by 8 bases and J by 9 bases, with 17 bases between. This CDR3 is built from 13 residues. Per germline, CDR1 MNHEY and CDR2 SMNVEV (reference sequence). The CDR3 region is CASGDQGGGEQFF. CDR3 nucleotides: TGTGCCAGCGGGGACCAGGGGGGCGGTGAGCAGTTCTTC.

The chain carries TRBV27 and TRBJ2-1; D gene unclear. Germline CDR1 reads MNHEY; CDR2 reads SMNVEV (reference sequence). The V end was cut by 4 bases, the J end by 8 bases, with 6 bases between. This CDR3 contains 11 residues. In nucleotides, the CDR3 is TGTGCCAGCAGTTACTTAGATGAGCAGTTCTTC. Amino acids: CASSYLDEQFF.

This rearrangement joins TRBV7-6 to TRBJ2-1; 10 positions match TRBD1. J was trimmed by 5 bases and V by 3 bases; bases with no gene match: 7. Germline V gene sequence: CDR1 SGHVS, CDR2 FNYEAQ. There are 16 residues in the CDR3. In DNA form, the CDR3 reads TGTGCCAGCAGCTTGGGGAGGGACAGGGGCGACAATGAGCAGTTCTTC. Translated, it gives CASSLGRDRGDNEQFF.

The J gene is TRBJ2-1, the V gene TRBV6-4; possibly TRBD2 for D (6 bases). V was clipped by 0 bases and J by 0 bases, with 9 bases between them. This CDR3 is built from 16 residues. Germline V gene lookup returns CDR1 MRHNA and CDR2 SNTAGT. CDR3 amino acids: CASSDSMTSSYNEQFF. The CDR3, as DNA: TGTGCCAGCAGTGACTCCATGACTAGCTCCTACAATGAGCAGTTCTTC.

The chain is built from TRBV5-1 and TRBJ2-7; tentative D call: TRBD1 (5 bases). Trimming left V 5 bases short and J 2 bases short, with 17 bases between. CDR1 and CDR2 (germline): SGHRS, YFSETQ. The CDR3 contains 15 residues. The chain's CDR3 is CASSSRQSSTYEQYF. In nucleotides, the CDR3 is TGCGCCAGCAGTTCTCGACAGAGTTCAACCTACGAGCAGTACTTC.

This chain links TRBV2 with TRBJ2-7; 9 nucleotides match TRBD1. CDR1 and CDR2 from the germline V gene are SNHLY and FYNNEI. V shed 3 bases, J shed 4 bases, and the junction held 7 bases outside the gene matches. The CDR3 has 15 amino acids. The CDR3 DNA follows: TGTGCCAGCAGTGACTGGGGGACAGGGAGATACGAGCAGTACTTC. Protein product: CASSDWGTGRYEQYF.